These 30 T cell receptor beta chains were all obtained from the same sample, sequenced in a study of beta chain features in type 1 diabetes. Points from the study as a whole: Significant though moderate, a shortening of TCRB CDR3s appeared in all four CD4+ subsets of Type 1 diabetes patients.

No antigen is known for these receptors. The sequenced template was cDNA made from the entire isolated RNA. Generated by immunoSEQ multiplex PCR, the TCRdb table keeps only in-frame clones and is missing some. The sample contains 600,000 to 750,000 clones, around 11% of which appear only once. The sequencing input was naive CD4+ T cells from blood. These receptors were taken from a man aged 30-40 years with type 1 diabetes.

This clone was observed a few times. The chain joins TRBV7-2 to TRBJ2-1, with 8 bases fitting TRBD1. CDR3 length equals 16 residues. Trimming removed 1 base from V and 2 bases from J; junction bases left unmatched: 4. Germline CDR1 and CDR2: SGHTA and FQGNSA. The CDR3 sequence: CASSLVGTGTYNEQFF. The CDR3 nucleotides are TGTGCCAGCAGCTTAGTGGGGACAGGCACCTACAATGAGCAGTTCTTC.

The chain carries TRBV5-1 and TRBJ2-1; 8 bases map to TRBD1. After removal of 4 bases from V and 9 bases from J, the junction contained 9 bases not matched to a gene. This CDR3 has 14 residues. CDR1 is SGHRS and CDR2 is YFSETQ in the germline V gene. The CDR3 sequence: CASSPGQGLGEQFF. The CDR3 DNA sequence: TGCGCCAGCAGCCCCGGACAGGGTTTGGGTGAGCAGTTCTTC.

In this sample, this clone turned up once. The CDR3 DNA reads as TGTGCCAGCAGCCAATTGACAGACTACGAGCAGTACTTC. Amino acid sequence: CASSQLTDYEQYF. The rearrangement joins TRBV16 to TRBJ2-7, with a tentative D call TRBD1 (5 bases). The CDR3 loop spans 13 amino acids. The V end was cut by 1 base, the J end by 3 bases, with 7 bases between. The V gene's germline CDR1 is KGHSY and CDR2 FQNENV.

This clone appeared a few times. The J gene is TRBJ2-3, the V gene TRBV10-3; 10 bases agree with TRBD2. The CDR3 totals 14 residues. Germline lookup yields CDR1 ENHRY and CDR2 SYGVKD. Trimming took 6 bases from V and 3 from J; bases not matched to a gene: 3. CDR3 protein: CAISPSGGTDTQYF. In nucleotides, the CDR3 is TGTGCCATCAGCCCTAGCGGGGGAACAGATACGCAGTATTTT.

This clone was counted a few times. The chain combines TRBV27 with TRBJ1-4; 7 bases agree with TRBD1. CDR1 is MNHEY, CDR2 SMNVEV, per germline (reference sequence). V was pared by 5 bases and J by 7 bases, with 10 bases of the junction left unmatched. The CDR3 contains 15 residues. The CDR3 loop is CASSGRTGPTEKLFF. The CDR3 DNA sequence: TGTGCCAGCAGTGGCCGGACAGGTCCGACTGAAAAACTGTTTTTT.

The gene calls are TRBV7-2 and TRBJ2-5; D is perhaps TRBD2 (6 bases). Trimming stripped 1 base from V and 3 bases from J, with 12 bases between. CDR1 SGHTA and CDR2 FQGNSA come from the germline V gene. This CDR3 is 15 amino acids long. CDR3 nucleotides: TGTGCCAGCAGCTTAGATTTGCGGGGCGAAGAGACCCAGTACTTC. Translated, it gives CASSLDLRGEETQYF.

The chain couples TRBV27 to TRBJ2-2; no definite D call. Germline-derived CDR1 and CDR2 are MNHEY and SMNVEV (reference sequence). Trimming cost V 6 bases and J 2 bases, with 13 bases left between them. This CDR3 contains 15 residues. CDR3 nucleotide sequence: TGTGCCAGCAGCCGAATAGTGAGTAACACCGGGGAGCTGTTTTTT. Residues: CASSRIVSNTGELFF.

The J gene is TRBJ2-1, the V gene TRBV7-9; D is unclear. V was cut by 5 bases and J by 6 bases, with 20 bases left in between. The CDR3 has 16 residues. Germline V gene sequence: CDR1 SEHNR, CDR2 FQNEAQ (reference sequence). CDR3 protein: CASSPSYGARGNEQFF. The CDR3, as DNA: TGTGCCAGCAGCCCCTCGTACGGAGCAAGAGGCAATGAGCAGTTCTTC.

To note about this clone: The sample contains more than one DNA sequence encoding this CDR3. The chain is built from TRBV5-1 and TRBJ2-6; no clear D. CDR1 is SGHRS and CDR2 is YFSETQ in the germline V gene. This CDR3 has 15 amino acids. Trimming took off 0 bases at V and 0 bases at J, with 4 bases between the two ends. The CDR3 region has the DNA TGCGCCAGCAGCTTGGGGACCTCTGGGGCCAACGTCCTGACTTTC. Translating it yields CASSLGTSGANVLTF.

This clone turned up a few times. The chain is built from TRBV6-5 and TRBJ1-2; D is undetermined. CDR1 and CDR2 (germline): MNHEY, SVGAGI. Deletions cut 8 bases from V and 5 bases from J, with 12 bases between. This CDR3 region has 12 residues. The CDR3 region is CASGAFSYGYTF. In nucleotides, the CDR3 is TGTGCCAGCGGAGCATTTAGTTATGGCTACACCTTC.

This clone came up a few times. The gene calls are TRBV7-9 and TRBJ1-6, with D possibly TRBD1 on 5 matching bases. V was clipped by 8 bases and J by 7 bases, with 18 bases between them. CDR1 and CDR2 (germline): SEHNR, FQNEAQ (reference sequence). The CDR3 is made up of 15 amino acids. This CDR3 is CASGPWETDNSPLHF. The CDR3 DNA reads as TGTGCCAGCGGCCCGTGGGAGACAGACAATTCACCCCTCCACTTT. The complete variable domain, with remaining parts taken from reference TRBV7-9 and TRBJ1-6, reads DTGVSQNPRHKITKRGQNVTFRCDPISEHNRLYWYRQTLGQGPEFLTYFQNEAQLEKSRLLSDRFSAERPKGSFSTLEIQRTEQGDSAMYLCASGPWETDNSPLHFGNGTRLTVT.

This clone was detected a few times. The chain is built from TRBV9 and TRBJ2-5; D is perhaps TRBD1 (5 bases). Germline V gene lookup returns CDR1 SGDLS and CDR2 YYNGEE. There are 16 residues in the CDR3. V was cut by 6 bases and J by 5 bases, with 23 bases left in between. CDR3 nucleotides: TGTGCCAGCACCAAATCAACCGACAGTATCCTGGAGACCCAGTACTTC. Protein product: CASTKSTDSILETQYF.

In this sample, this clone turned up a few times. The V call is TRBV9, the J call TRBJ1-1, with D perhaps TRBD1 (5 bases). Trimming took 4 bases from V and 3 from J, leaving 16 bases between them. Germline CDR1 reads SGDLS; CDR2 reads YYNGEE. CDR3 size: 15 residues. The CDR3 protein is CASSPEPGTYTEAFF. The CDR3 DNA reads TGTGCCAGCAGCCCAGAACCGGGGACCTACACTGAAGCTTTCTTT.

The genes are TRBV19 and TRBJ1-5, with D maybe TRBD1 (6 bases). Germline-derived CDR1 and CDR2 are LNHDA and SQIVND (reference sequence). V gave up 7 bases and J gave up 2 bases, with 12 bases separating them. This CDR3 contains 14 residues. The CDR3 nucleotides read TGTGCCAGTATTCAATCAGGGGGCAATCAGCCCCAGCATTTT. Its protein product is CASIQSGGNQPQHF.

As to this clone: Other DNA sequences in this specimen translate into the identical CDR3. V gene TRBV30 combines with J gene TRBJ1-2; D not certain. The CDR3 consists of 12 residues. Trimming cost V 1 base and J 4 bases, with 7 bases left between them. Germline lookup yields CDR1 GTSNPN and CDR2 SVGIG (reference sequence). CDR3 amino acids: CAWSGGSYGYTF. In DNA, the CDR3 is TGTGCCTGGAGTGGAGGCAGCTATGGCTACACCTTC.

The table lists this clone with a few counts. The identical CDR3 is also encoded by other nucleotide sequences in the sample. The chain uses TRBV5-1 and TRBJ1-2, with D hard to call. The CDR3 length is 13 residues. The V end lost 0 bases, the J end lost 0 bases, and 3 bases lay between the germline ends. CDR1 is SGHRS and CDR2 is YFSETQ in the germline V gene. In DNA, the CDR3 is TGCGCCAGCAGCTTGGATGCTAACTATGGCTACACCTTC. Encoded protein: CASSLDANYGYTF.

V usage is TRBV29-1 and J usage is TRBJ1-1, with TRBD1 identical over 7 bases. CDR1 is SQVTM, CDR2 ANQGSEA, per germline. V was pared by 5 bases and J by 4 bases, with 10 bases of the junction left unmatched. The CDR3 length is 14 residues. CDR3: CSVTQTGRGTEAFF. In DNA, the CDR3 is TGCAGCGTTACCCAGACAGGGAGAGGCACTGAAGCTTTCTTT.

This clone came up a few times. This chain uses TRBV7-2 with TRBJ2-7; a weak D match, TRBD2 (6 bases). V was pared by 6 bases and J by 3 bases, with 15 bases between. Germline CDR1 and CDR2: SGHTA and FQGNSA. CDR3 length equals 14 residues. CDR3 in DNA: TGTGCCAGCAGACGAGGAGGGAAGGTCTACGAGCAGTACTTC. Its translation: CASRRGGKVYEQYF.

This clone was counted only a few times. The identical CDR3 is also encoded by other nucleotide sequences in the sample. The rearrangement links TRBV5-4 to TRBJ1-2, with D perhaps matching TRBD1 (5 bases). Trimming pared 4 bases from V and 2 bases from J, leaving 9 bases between. The CDR3 is made up of 13 amino acids. CDR1 is SGHNT and CDR2 is YYREEE in the germline V gene (reference sequence). CDR3 region: CASSQDSNYGYTF. The CDR3, as DNA: TGTGCCAGCAGCCAAGACAGCAACTATGGCTACACCTTC.

A few counts support this clone. This chain connects TRBV5-1 to TRBJ2-3, with 12 nucleotides matching TRBD2. The CDR3 contains 15 residues. With V trimmed by 9 bases and J by 2 bases, 7 bases remained unmatched. CDR1 and CDR2 from the germline V gene are SGHRS and YFSETQ. The CDR3 nucleotides read TGCGCCACACGACTAGCGGGGGTCCCCACAGATACGCAGTATTTT. Residues: CATRLAGVPTDTQYF.

In its sample, this clone was seen a few times. This chain joins TRBV27 and TRBJ2-3; 7 bases match TRBD1. CDR1 and CDR2 from the germline V gene are MNHEY and SMNVEV (reference sequence). V shed 7 bases, J shed 1 base, and the junction held 17 bases outside the gene matches. The CDR3 is 18 residues long. The CDR3, as DNA: TGTGCCAGCACCCAATACCTACGGACAGGACCCGGCACAGATACGCAGTATTTT. This encodes CASTQYLRTGPGTDTQYF.

A few counts support this clone. The gene calls are TRBV6-5 and TRBJ1-2, with 7 bases lining up with TRBD1. The ends lost 6 bases at V and 4 bases at J; junction bases unmatched: 11. The V gene's germline CDR1 is MNHEY and CDR2 SVGAGI. The CDR3 consists of 15 residues. The CDR3 loop is CASSRDRDLSYGYTF. The CDR3 DNA reads as TGTGCCAGCAGCCGCGACAGGGATCTGTCCTATGGCTACACCTTC.

A few counts support this clone. The chain employs TRBV10-3 and TRBJ1-1; TRBD1 matches at 7 bases. Germline CDR1 is ENHRY and CDR2 is SYGVKD. V was pared by 3 bases and J by 2 bases, with 3 bases of the junction left unmatched. The CDR3 runs to 14 residues. CDR3 coding DNA: TGTGCCATCAGTGATAGGGACAGTAACACTGAAGCTTTCTTT. Translated: CAISDRDSNTEAFF.

In this sample, this clone turned up a few times. The rearrangement joins TRBV7-2 to TRBJ2-2; D perhaps matches TRBD1 (6 bases). The V gene's germline CDR1 is SGHTA and CDR2 FQGNSA. The V end was cut by 5 bases, the J end by 3 bases, with 16 bases between. CDR3 length: 16 amino acids. The DNA for the CDR3 is TGTGCCAGCAGCGCGGGCCCAGGGGTTTACACCGGGGAGCTGTTTTTT. Amino acid sequence: CASSAGPGVYTGELFF.

The chain couples TRBV4-3 to TRBJ2-2; D is possibly TRBD1 or TRBD2 (5 bases each). CDR3 length equals 16 residues. CDR1 is LGHNA, CDR2 YSLEER, per germline. V shed 1 base and J shed 1 base, with 10 bases lying between them. CDR3 residues: CASSQGGGVNTGELFF. Written as DNA, the CDR3 is TGCGCCAGCAGCCAAGGTGGGGGAGTGAACACCGGGGAGCTGTTTTTT.

The chain employs TRBV7-9 and TRBJ1-4; D is uncertain. The V gene lost 5 bases and the J gene lost 8 bases, with 15 bases spanning the gap. CDR3 length: 14 amino acids. Germline lookup yields CDR1 SEHNR and CDR2 FQNEAQ (reference sequence). Written as DNA, the CDR3 is TGTGCCAGCAGCGCCGACATGTTCCGAGAAAAACTGTTTTTT. Translated, it gives CASSADMFREKLFF.

The J gene is TRBJ2-1, the V gene TRBV29-1, with D tentatively TRBD2 (7 bases). Germline CDR1 is SQVTM and CDR2 is ANQGSEA. Trimming pared 4 bases from V and 6 bases from J, leaving 16 bases between. The CDR3 length is 14 residues. In DNA form, the CDR3 reads TGCAGCGTTGCTATGGCGGGGGCCCCCAATGAGCAGTTCTTC. Its translation: CSVAMAGAPNEQFF.

V gene TRBV4-3 combines with J gene TRBJ1-5; D not resolved. Germline V lookup: CDR1 LGHNA, CDR2 YSLEER. CDR3 size: 13 residues. Trimming left V 0 bases short and J 9 bases short, with 9 bases between. This chain's CDR3 is CASSQDSPGPQHF. CDR3 bases: TGCGCCAGCAGCCAAGATAGCCCGGGGCCCCAGCATTTT.

This clone appeared a few times. This chain joins TRBV4-3 and TRBJ2-3; 10 bases align to TRBD2. Looked up from germline, CDR1 is LGHNA and CDR2 is YSLEER. CDR3 size: 15 residues. Unmatched junction bases numbered 5, after V lost 6 bases and J lost 2 bases. CDR3: CASRSSGGDTDTQYF. CDR3 in DNA: TGCGCCAGCAGATCCAGCGGGGGGGACACAGATACGCAGTATTTT.

This sequence joins TRBV7-2 and TRBJ1-6; D is unclear. V dropped 4 bases and J dropped 9 bases, with 10 bases sitting between them. The CDR3 sequence is 13 residues long. Germline values: CDR1 SGHTA, CDR2 FQGNSA. CDR3 protein: CASSSRVASPLHF. The CDR3 DNA reads as TGTGCCAGCAGCTCGAGAGTGGCTTCACCCCTCCACTTT.